This TCR beta chain derives from a study of cytomegalovirus exposure and HLA in healthy donors. PCR involved 60 Vbeta and 13 Jbeta primers. Method: immunoSEQ multiplex PCR; TCRdb's copy keeps in-frame clones and lacks some. The profile shows 50,000 or so clones, 65% to 80% of them singletons. The source is a middle-aged man in good health and CMV-seropositive. The sample consisted of PBMCs.

CDR3 residues: CAITRDRDPDTQYF. DNA for the CDR3: TGTGCCATCACCCGGGACAGGGACCCAGATACGCAGTATTTT. The chain combines TRBV10-3 with TRBJ2-3, with 9 bases that match TRBD1. The CDR3 extends over 14 amino acids. V was pared by 7 bases and J by 4 bases, with 6 bases of the junction left unmatched. Per germline, CDR1 ENHRY and CDR2 SYGVKD.